This T cell receptor (beta chain) was captured by sequencing in a study of T cell responses to AZD1222 COVID-19 vaccine. Data came from immunoSEQ multiplex PCR; TCRdb stores just in-frame clones and leaves some out. Of 210,000 or so clones in the sample, less than 95% were seen once. Of note for this clone: Its target is unknown.

The V gene's germline CDR1 is PRHDT and CDR2 FYEKMQ (reference sequence). The V segment lost 4 bases and the J segment 1 base; nucleotides outside the gene matches: 6. There are 18 residues in the CDR3. Overall study results and limits: Elevations in Spike-specific TCR breadth and depth followed administration of two AZD1222 doses. Close to half of all spike-specific TCRs reportedly target regions of the variants that are unmutated. Most donors were white British, females outnumbered males, and clonal diversity was possibly underestimated. After the peak T cell response, and only then, were repertoires sampled.

This TCR derives from an adult who received the MenACWY meningococcal vaccine as a control. V gene TRBV13 combines with J gene TRBJ2-3; 15 bases map to TRBD2. Sequencing used peripheral blood, obtained 28 days after the second dose of the MenACWY control vaccine. The CDR3 is CASSSGLAGGGRTDTQYF. The CDR3 coding sequence is TGTGCCAGCAGCTCGGGACTAGCGGGAGGAGGGCGCACAGATACGCAGTATTTT.